The clone carrying this TCR beta chain was counted only a few times. Its antigen is unknown. These data originate in a study of early T cells in non-severe SARS-CoV-2 infection. The overall study: Whole-blood bulk RNA, unsorted, was sequenced, and chains were unpaired. Study-wide points: CD4 and private specificities were missed by VDJdb matching, which favored anti-spike CD8 responses.

Separate cDNA molecules each had unique molecular identifiers attached to them. TCRdb redid the calling of the 5' RACE reads with MiXCR, one entry per CDR3 protein. Of tens of thousands of distinct CDR3 sequences in the sample, around 15% were seen once. CDR1 is SGHAT, CDR2 FQNNGV, per germline. Trimming cost V 6 bases and J 2 bases; bases outside gene matches: 8. This CDR3 has 16 residues. The sample taken for sequencing was whole blood. The rearrangement uses TRBV11-2 and TRBJ2-1; 9 nucleotides agree with TRBD2. The source is an adult who was a healthcare worker with PCR-confirmed SARS-CoV-2 infection or an uninfected control (not recorded which). The CDR3 DNA reads as TGTGCCAGCAGGTATAGCGGGGGAGGCGCCTACAATGAGCAGTTCTTC. Amino acids: CASRYSGGGAYNEQFF. The complete variable domain, with remaining parts taken from reference TRBV11-2 and TRBJ2-1, reads EAGVAQSPRYKIIEKRQSVAFWCNPISGHATLYWYQQILGQGPKLLIQFQNNGVVDDSQLPKDRFSAERLKGVDSTLKIQPAKLEDSAVYLCASRYSGGGAYNEQFFGPGTRLTVL.